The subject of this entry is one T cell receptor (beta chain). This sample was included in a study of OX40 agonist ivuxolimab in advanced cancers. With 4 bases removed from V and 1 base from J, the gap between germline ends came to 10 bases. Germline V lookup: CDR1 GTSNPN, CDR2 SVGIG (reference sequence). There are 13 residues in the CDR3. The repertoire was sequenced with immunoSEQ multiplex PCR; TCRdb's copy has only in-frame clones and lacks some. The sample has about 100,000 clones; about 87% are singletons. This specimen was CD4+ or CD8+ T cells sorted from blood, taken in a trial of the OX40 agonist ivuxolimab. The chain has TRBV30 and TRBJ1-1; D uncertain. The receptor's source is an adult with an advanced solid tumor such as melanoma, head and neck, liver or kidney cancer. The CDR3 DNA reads TGTGCCTGGATATCAAGGGAGAACACTGAAGCTTTCTTT. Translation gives CAWISRENTEAFF.